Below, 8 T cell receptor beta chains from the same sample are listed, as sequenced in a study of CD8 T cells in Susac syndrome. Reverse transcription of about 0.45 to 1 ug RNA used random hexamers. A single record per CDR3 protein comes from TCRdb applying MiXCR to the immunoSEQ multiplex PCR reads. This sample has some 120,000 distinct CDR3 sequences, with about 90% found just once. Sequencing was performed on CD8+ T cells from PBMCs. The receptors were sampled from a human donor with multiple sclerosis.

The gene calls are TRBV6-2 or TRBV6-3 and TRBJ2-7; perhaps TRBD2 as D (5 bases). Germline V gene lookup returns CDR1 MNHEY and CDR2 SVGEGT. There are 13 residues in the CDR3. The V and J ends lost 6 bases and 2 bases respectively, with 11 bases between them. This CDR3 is CASSGGPTYEQYF. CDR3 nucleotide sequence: TGTGCCAGCAGCGGAGGACCAACCTACGAGCAGTACTTC.

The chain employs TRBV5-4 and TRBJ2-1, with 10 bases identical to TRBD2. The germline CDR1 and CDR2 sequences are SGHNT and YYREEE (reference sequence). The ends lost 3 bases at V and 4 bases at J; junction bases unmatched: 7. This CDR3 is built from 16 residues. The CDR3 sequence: CASSSPLAGAYNEQFF. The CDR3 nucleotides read TGTGCCAGCAGCTCCCCCCTAGCGGGAGCGTACAATGAGCAGTTCTTC.

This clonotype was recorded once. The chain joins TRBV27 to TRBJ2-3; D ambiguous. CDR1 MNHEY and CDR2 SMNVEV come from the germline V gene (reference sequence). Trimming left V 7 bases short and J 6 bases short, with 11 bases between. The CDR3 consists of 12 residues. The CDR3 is CASNVIGDTQYF. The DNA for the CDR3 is TGTGCCAGCAATGTCATAGGGGATACGCAGTATTTT.

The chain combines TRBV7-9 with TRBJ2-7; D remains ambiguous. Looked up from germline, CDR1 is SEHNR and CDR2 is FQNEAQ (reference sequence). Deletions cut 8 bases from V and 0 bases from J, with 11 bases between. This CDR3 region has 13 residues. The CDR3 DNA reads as TGTGCCAGCGGTGGATGGAGCTCCTACGAGCAGTACTTC. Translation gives CASGGWSSYEQYF.

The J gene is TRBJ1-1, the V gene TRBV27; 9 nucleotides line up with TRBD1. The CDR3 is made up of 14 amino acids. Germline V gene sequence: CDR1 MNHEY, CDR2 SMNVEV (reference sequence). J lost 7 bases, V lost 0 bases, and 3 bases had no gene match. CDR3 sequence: CASSLSTGGVEAFF. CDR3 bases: TGTGCCAGCAGTTTATCGACAGGGGGAGTTGAAGCTTTCTTT.

The CDR3 is CSANGQGATYNEQFF. CDR3 sequence (DNA): TGCAGTGCTAACGGACAGGGGGCTACCTACAATGAGCAGTTCTTC. The rearrangement links TRBV20-1 to TRBJ2-1, with 11 bases fitting TRBD1. This CDR3 has 15 amino acids. Trimming at V came to 4 bases and at J to 2 bases, leaving 4 bases not matched to a gene. The germline V gene has CDR1 DFQATT and CDR2 SNEGSKA (reference sequence).

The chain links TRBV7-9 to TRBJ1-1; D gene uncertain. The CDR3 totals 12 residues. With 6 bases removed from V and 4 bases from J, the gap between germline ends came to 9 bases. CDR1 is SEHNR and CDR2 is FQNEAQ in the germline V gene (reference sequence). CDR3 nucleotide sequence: TGTGCCAGCAGGGGTGGGCCCACTGAAGCTTTCTTT. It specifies CASRGGPTEAFF.

Here the CDR3 reads CASRGVYEQYF. In DNA, the CDR3 is TGTGCCAGTAGAGGCGTCTACGAGCAGTACTTC. The rearrangement links TRBV19 to TRBJ2-7; D not certain. CDR3 length: 11 amino acids. Trimming stripped 6 bases from V and 3 bases from J, with 6 bases between. Germline V gives CDR1 LNHDA, CDR2 SQIVND (reference sequence).